The rows below give T cell receptor beta chains drawn from one sample of a study of blood T cell repertoires in COVID-19. The table came from immunoSEQ multiplex PCR; TCRdb's copy has only in-frame clones and leaves some out. The data hold around 100,000 clones, with 75% to 90% observed a single time. Sequencing was carried out using peripheral blood. The origin of the receptors is a man of 80 years or more with acute or convalescent COVID-19. The CDR3 runs from the conserved cysteine through the conserved F or W. D genes are given only for firm matches. Rows may omit the clone size; those that give it use once, few, many or a size class.

d_call j_call clone_size v_call cdr3_aa cdr3_nt
TRBD1 TRBJ1-1 NA TRBV5-1 CASSLTLQGADTEAFF TGCGCCAGCAGCTTGACACTACAGGGGGCTGACACTGAAGCTTTCTTT
TRBD2 TRBJ2-3 NA TRBV5-4 CASSSGLAGDADTQYF TGTGCCAGCAGCTCCGGACTAGCGGGAGACGCAGATACGCAGTATTTT
NA TRBJ2-7 NA TRBV29-1 CSVEVTGSSYEQYF TGCAGCGTTGAAGTGACGGGGAGCTCCTACGAGCAGTACTTC
TRBD1 TRBJ2-2 NA TRBV27 CASSLNRGLSTGELFF TGTGCCAGCAGTTTAAACAGGGGGCTTAGCACCGGGGAGCTGTTTTTT
NA TRBJ2-1 NA TRBV29-1 CSVFTGHEQFF TGCAGCGTGTTCACAGGGCATGAGCAGTTCTTC
TRBD1 TRBJ1-5 NA TRBV28 CASSLTGGGNQPQHF TGTGCCAGCAGTTTGACAGGGGGGGGCAATCAGCCCCAGCATTTT
NA TRBJ2-7 NA TRBV10-1 CASSESKGRNEQYF TGCGCCAGCAGTGAGTCCAAAGGGAGGAACGAGCAGTACTTC
NA TRBJ1-3 once TRBV29-1 CSVEGDNSGNTIYF TGCAGCGTTGAAGGAGACAACTCTGGAAACACCATATATTTT
TRBD2 TRBJ2-7 NA TRBV11-2 CASSLLAESSYEQYF TGTGCCAGCAGCTTACTAGCGGAGAGCTCCTACGAGCAGTACTTC
TRBD1 TRBJ1-1 NA TRBV5-1 CASSLGQGENTEAFF TGCGCCAGCAGCCTGGGACAGGGGGAGAACACTGAAGCTTTCTTT
NA TRBJ1-1 NA TRBV9 CASSPFASDIEAFF TGTGCCAGCAGCCCTTTTGCGAGTGATATTGAAGCTTTCTTT
NA TRBJ1-4 NA TRBV11-2 CASSLGTSEKLFF TGTGCCAGCAGCTTAGGAACAAGTGAAAAACTGTTTTTT
NA TRBJ2-1 NA TRBV29-1 CSATRDNEQFF TGCAGCGCCACACGGGACAATGAGCAGTTCTTC
TRBD1 TRBJ1-1 few TRBV29-1 CSVEGTGTTEAFF TGCAGCGTTGAAGGGACAGGGACCACTGAAGCTTTCTTT
TRBD1 TRBJ2-1 NA TRBV9 CASSPRQGGEQFF TGTGCCAGCAGCCCGAGACAGGGTGGGGAGCAGTTCTTC
TRBD2 TRBJ2-7 NA TRBV9 CASSVGGGRTGEQYF TGTGCCAGCAGCGTAGGAGGCGGGAGAACCGGCGAGCAGTACTTC
NA TRBJ2-5 NA TRBV29-1 CSVLLFGRETQYF TGCAGCGTCCTCCTCTTCGGGAGAGAGACCCAGTACTTC
NA TRBJ1-6 NA TRBV27 CASSLDILSSYNSPLHF TGTGCCAGCAGTTTGGACATCCTGAGCTCCTATAATTCACCCCTCCACTTT
NA TRBJ2-1 NA TRBV19 CASSIGRGRNNEQFF TGTGCCAGTAGTATAGGGAGGGGGCGAAACAATGAGCAGTTCTTC
TRBD2 TRBJ2-4 few TRBV2 CASSAEAAGGEGAKNIQYF TGTGCCAGCAGCGCAGAGGCGGCGGGAGGGGAGGGGGCCAAAAACATTCAGTACTTC
TRBD2 TRBJ2-3 NA TRBV19 CASAAGGPADTQYF TGTGCCAGTGCGGCGGGAGGGCCGGCAGATACGCAGTATTTT
NA TRBJ2-7 NA TRBV27 CASKFLLGGIYEQYF TGTGCCAGTAAATTCCTTCTAGGGGGTATCTACGAGCAGTACTTC
NA TRBJ2-5 NA TRBV2 CASSSSREETQYF TGTGCCAGCAGTTCCTCGCGGGAAGAGACCCAGTACTTC
TRBD1 TRBJ1-5 NA TRBV29-1 CSVATGDQPQHF TGCAGCGTTGCTACAGGGGATCAGCCCCAGCATTTT
TRBD1 TRBJ1-1 NA TRBV6-1 CASSSGQGRTEAFF TGTGCCAGCAGCTCGGGACAGGGAAGGACTGAAGCTTTCTTT
NA TRBJ2-4 NA TRBV19 CASSITDTHSAKNIQYF TGTGCCAGTAGTATTACTGACACACATTCAGCCAAAAACATTCAGTACTTC
NA TRBJ2-1 few TRBV18 CASSPLGLAAEQFF TGTGCCAGCTCACCGTTAGGACTTGCCGCGGAGCAGTTCTTC
TRBD1 TRBJ1-1 NA TRBV6-5 CASSRGGGQTEAFF TGTGCCAGCAGTAGAGGGGGCGGCCAGACTGAAGCTTTCTTT
NA TRBJ2-2 NA TRBV7-2 CASSFRGSGELFF TGTGCCAGCAGCTTCAGGGGTTCCGGGGAGCTGTTTTTT
NA TRBJ1-6 NA TRBV9 CASSVGPSLVNSPLHF TGTGCCAGCAGCGTAGGTCCCTCCCTCGTTAATTCACCCCTCCACTTT
TRBD2 TRBJ2-7 NA TRBV7-9 CASSLDSLAGVPYEQYF TGTGCCAGCAGCTTAGATAGCCTAGCGGGAGTACCCTACGAGCAGTACTTC
TRBD2 TRBJ2-2 NA TRBV6-4 CAIKGTSGNTGELFF TGTGCCATCAAGGGGACTAGCGGGAATACCGGGGAGCTGTTTTTT
NA TRBJ1-3 NA TRBV9 CASSATGGDSGNTIYF TGTGCCAGCAGCGCTACAGGCGGGGACTCTGGAAACACCATATATTTT
NA TRBJ1-5 NA TRBV28 CASSLGINRFGQPQHF TGTGCCAGCAGTTTAGGTATTAACCGATTCGGTCAGCCCCAGCATTTT
TRBD1 TRBJ2-5 NA TRBV24-1 CATSDPKTGGQETQYF TGTGCCACCAGTGATCCGAAAACAGGGGGCCAAGAGACCCAGTACTTC
TRBD2 TRBJ2-7 once TRBV25-1 CASSGGSGRLFYEQYF TGTGCCAGCAGTGGTGGGAGCGGGAGGCTCTTCTACGAGCAGTACTTC
TRBD1 TRBJ2-1 NA TRBV5-4 CASSQGLGTGGVGDNEQFF TGTGCCAGCAGCCAGGGGCTTGGGACAGGGGGCGTAGGTGACAATGAGCAGTTCTTC
NA TRBJ2-3 NA TRBV9 CASSSYRTSSTDTQYF TGTGCCAGCAGCTCTTACAGGACATCTAGCACAGATACGCAGTATTTT